This T cell receptor (beta chain) was sequenced in a study of vaccination effects on CD4 cells after COVID-19. About this clone: The antigen remains undetermined.

Culture lasted around eleven days before CD4+ T cell isolation. The CDR3 consists of 11 residues. The method was immunoSEQ multiplex PCR; TCRdb's version includes in-frame clones alone and lacks a portion of them. The table shows some 36,000 clones, with 55% to 80% occurring only once. This sequence was found in a human donor who received a COVID-19 vaccine. The sequencing here drew on CD4+ T cells from PBMCs cultured without peptide, taken before COVID-19 vaccination. The chain combines TRBV21-1 with TRBJ1-5. TRBV21-1 is a listed pseudogene. This chain's CDR3 is CASSSNQPQHF. The CDR3 DNA follows: TGTGCCAGCAGCAGCAATCAGCCCCAGCATTTT.